This TCR beta chain was recorded in a study of blood T cell repertoires in COVID-19. In the study overall: The samples span acute and convalescent COVID-19 from the United States, Italy and Spain.

TCRdb's copy holds only in-frame clones and misses some; the assay was immunoSEQ multiplex PCR. The data show roughly 70,000 clones, 75% to 85% seen once. CDR1 is MNHNY and CDR2 is SVGAGI in the germline V gene (reference sequence). The ends were cut back, 5 bases at V and 5 bases at J, with 15 bases in the middle. There are 14 residues in the CDR3. The source of this sequence is a human donor in a cohort sampled during active COVID-19. Sequenced: peripheral blood. V gene TRBV6-6 combines with J gene TRBJ1-1, with D perhaps TRBD1 (5 bases). Here the CDR3 DNA reads TGTGCCAGCAGTGCCAGGGTCTCCGGGACTGAAGCTTTCTTT. It encodes CASSARVSGTEAFF.